The clone carrying this T cell receptor beta chain has only one observation. CDR1 is LNHNV and CDR2 is YYDKDF in the germline V gene (reference sequence). The CDR3 consists of 15 residues. Trimming cost V 2 bases and J 6 bases, with 16 bases left between them. The data are from a study of CD8 T cells in Susac syndrome. RNA totalling roughly 0.45 to 1 ug underwent reverse transcription with random hexamers. TCRdb reprocessed the immunoSEQ multiplex PCR reads with MiXCR, giving one entry per CDR3 protein. This table has about 66,000 distinct CDR3 sequences, around 95% appearing once. In contrast to the negatively isolated CD8+ and CD4+ T cells, TEMRA cells were FACS-enriched.

This receptor was obtained from a human donor with multiple sclerosis. The sequencing input was CD8+ T cells from PBMCs. J is TRBJ1-1 and V is TRBV15; D not certain. The CDR3 loop reads CATSRKSTPGAEAFF. In nucleotides, the CDR3 is TGTGCCACCAGCAGAAAGTCAACCCCAGGCGCTGAAGCTTTCTTT.